In this sample, the clone carrying this TCR beta chain turned up once. The data belong to a study of cytomegalovirus exposure and HLA in healthy donors. V shed 2 bases and J 8 bases; nucleotides not matched to a gene: 13. CDR3 length: 17 residues. Germline loops: CDR1 MNHEY, CDR2 SMNVEV (reference sequence). The primer mix had 60 Vbeta and 13 Jbeta primers. TCRdb keeps only in-frame clones here, not all; method: immunoSEQ multiplex PCR. The table shows approximately 120,000 clones, with around 72% occurring only once. The sequence was obtained from a man aged 30 to 39 in good health and CMV-seronegative. The source material was PBMCs. The V call is TRBV27, the J call TRBJ2-3, with 10 bases fitting TRBD2. The CDR3 sequence: CASSLPGLAKDPGTQYF. The CDR3, as DNA: TGTGCCAGCAGTTTACCGGGACTAGCGAAGGACCCAGGTACGCAGTATTTT.